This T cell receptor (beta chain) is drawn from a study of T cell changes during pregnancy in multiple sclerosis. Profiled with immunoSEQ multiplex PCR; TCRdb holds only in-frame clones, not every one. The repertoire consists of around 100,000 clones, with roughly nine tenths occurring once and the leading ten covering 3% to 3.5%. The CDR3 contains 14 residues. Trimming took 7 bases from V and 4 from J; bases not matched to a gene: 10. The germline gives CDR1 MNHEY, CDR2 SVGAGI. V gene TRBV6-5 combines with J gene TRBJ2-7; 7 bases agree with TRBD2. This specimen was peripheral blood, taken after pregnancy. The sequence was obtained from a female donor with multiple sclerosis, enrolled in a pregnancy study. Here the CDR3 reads CASTSGGEIYEQYF. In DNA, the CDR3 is TGTGCCAGCACGAGTGGGGGGGAGATATACGAGCAGTACTTC.